This entry lists 17 T cell receptor beta chains sequenced from one sample in a study of CD8+ T cells in alopecia areata. RNA, once extracted, was reverse transcribed into cDNA for use as the sequencing template. Libraries were prepared by immunoSEQ multiplex PCR; TCRdb keeps only in-frame clonotypes and omits some of them. The sample shows around 34,000 clones, around three fifths of them seen only once. The sequenced sample consisted of NKG2D-high CD8+ T cells sorted from blood. These receptors originate from a human donor with alopecia areata.

The chain recombines TRBV12-5 with TRBJ1-1; a possible D gene is TRBD1 (5 bases). Germline values: CDR1 LGHNT, CDR2 FRNRAP. V was shortened by 1 base and J by 6 bases, with 21 bases between the two germline ends. The CDR3 has 17 amino acids. The CDR3 protein is CASGLAALRDFGAEAFF. Written as DNA, the CDR3 is TGTGCTAGTGGTTTGGCAGCCCTCAGGGATTTCGGAGCTGAAGCTTTCTTT.

The chain carries TRBV9 and TRBJ1-2; no clear D gene. V dropped 3 bases and J dropped 3 bases, with 18 bases sitting between them. Germline V lookup: CDR1 SGDLS, CDR2 YYNGEE. The CDR3 runs 16 residues. In DNA, the CDR3 is TGTGCCAGCAGCGACCCCAAACAAGAAACACACTATGGCTACACCTTC. Its translation: CASSDPKQETHYGYTF.

The chain links TRBV14 to TRBJ2-7; D uncertain. With 1 base removed from V and 3 bases from J, the gap between germline ends came to 10 bases. CDR3 length equals 14 residues. Germline lookup yields CDR1 SGHDN and CDR2 FVKESK. CDR3: CASSQVGGYYEQYF. The CDR3 DNA reads as TGTGCCAGCAGCCAAGTAGGCGGATACTACGAGCAGTACTTC.

This chain uses TRBV7-9 with TRBJ1-1; no clear D. The CDR3 extends over 15 amino acids. Trimming took 5 bases from V and 2 from J, leaving 15 bases between them. Germline V gene sequence: CDR1 SEHNR, CDR2 FQNEAQ (reference sequence). CDR3 residues: CASSLSYYLNTEAFF. The CDR3 DNA sequence: TGTGCCAGCAGCCTATCGTATTATTTAAACACTGAAGCTTTCTTT.

Concerning this clone: An end of the junction does not agree with germline; a read error may underlie this. The sample carries other DNA sequences with the same CDR3. The chain combines TRBV29-1 with TRBJ1-1, with TRBD1 as a possible D gene (5 bases). CDR3 length equals 12 residues. CDR1 is SQVTM and CDR2 is ANQGSEA in the germline V gene. This chain's CDR3 is CSVGTLSYEAFF. CDR3 coding DNA: TGTAGCGTTGGGACCCTGAGTTATGAAGCTTTCTTT.

The chain is built from TRBV4-3 and TRBJ1-2; 7 bases fit TRBD1. Germline V gene data show CDR1 as LGHNA and CDR2 as YSLEER. Losses at the gene ends were 0 bases for V and 5 bases for J; bases not matched to a gene: 6. CDR3 length: 15 amino acids. The CDR3 protein is CASSQDLGQPYGYTF. The CDR3 bases are TGCGCCAGCAGCCAAGATCTGGGACAGCCATATGGCTACACCTTC.

This chain connects TRBV5-6 to TRBJ2-7; D gene unclear. The V end was cut by 3 bases, the J end by 0 bases, with 13 bases between. CDR3 length: 15 residues. Germline CDR1 SGHDT, CDR2 YYEEEE. Here the CDR3 reads CASSSQEPISYEQYF. The CDR3 nucleotides are TGTGCCAGCAGCTCCCAGGAACCGATCTCCTACGAGCAGTACTTC.

The gene calls are TRBV4-1 and TRBJ1-2; possibly TRBD1 for D (5 bases). This CDR3 is 14 amino acids long. The V and J ends lost 1 base and 8 bases respectively, with 14 bases between them. The germline gives CDR1 MGHRA, CDR2 YSYEKL. CDR3 coding DNA: TGCGCCAGCAGCCAAGGGCAGGGTTCATGGGGCTACACCTTC. It yields the protein CASSQGQGSWGYTF.

This clone was counted between two and nine times. This chain connects TRBV6-5 to TRBJ2-7; D gene uncertain. The CDR3 runs to 13 residues. V shed 7 bases and J shed 7 bases, with 17 bases lying between them. CDR1 is MNHEY, CDR2 SVGAGI, per germline. The CDR3 region is CASKDRGWWEQYF. For the CDR3, the DNA is TGTGCCAGCAAGGACCGCGGATGGTGGGAGCAGTACTTC.

The rearrangement uses TRBV29-1 and TRBJ1-4; TRBD1 agrees at 8 bases. With V trimmed by 2 bases and J by 5 bases, 4 bases remained unmatched. The CDR3 extends over 14 amino acids. Per germline, CDR1 SQVTM and CDR2 ANQGSEA. The CDR3 nucleotides are TGCAGCGTTGAACGGACAGGGTCCAATGAAAAACTGTTTTTT. This gives the protein CSVERTGSNEKLFF.

The genes are TRBV6-5 and TRBJ1-5; D not resolved. The germline CDR1 and CDR2 sequences are MNHEY and SVGAGI. CDR3 size: 14 residues. The V gene lost 0 bases and the J gene lost 4 bases, with 7 bases spanning the gap. CDR3 DNA: TGTGCCAGCAGTTACTCAGGAGCAAATCAGCCCCAGCATTTT. Amino acids: CASSYSGANQPQHF.

The chain combines TRBV29-1 with TRBJ2-5, with D tentatively TRBD1 or TRBD2 (5 bases each). The ends were cut back, 5 bases at V and 0 bases at J, with 7 bases in the middle. Germline V lookup: CDR1 SQVTM, CDR2 ANQGSEA. The CDR3 covers 12 residues. As DNA, the CDR3 is TGCAGCGTTTGGGACGACCAAGAGACCCAGTACTTC. Translated, it gives CSVWDDQETQYF.

Notes on this clone: Other DNA sequences in the same sample also yield this CDR3. The chain joins TRBV5-4 to TRBJ2-7, with 11 bases fitting TRBD1. The CDR3 sequence is 14 residues long. Per germline, CDR1 SGHNT and CDR2 YYREEE (reference sequence). The junction had 4 bases not matched to a gene; V was cut back by 4 bases and J by 4 bases. CDR3 loop: CASSPGTGGYEQYF. In nucleotides, the CDR3 is TGTGCCAGCAGCCCCGGGACAGGGGGTTACGAGCAGTACTTC.

The chain uses TRBV4-1 and TRBJ2-1, with TRBD2 identical over 7 bases. The germline gives CDR1 MGHRA, CDR2 YSYEKL. J was trimmed by 9 bases and V by 0 bases; bases with no gene match: 8. This CDR3 has 15 amino acids. CDR3 coding DNA: TGCGCCAGCAGCCAAGACGGACTAGAGGACGGTGAGCAGTTCTTC. This translates into CASSQDGLEDGEQFF.

This clone was seen only a few times. CDR3 in amino acids: CASSVDGEQFF. DNA of the CDR3: TGTGCCAGCAGCGTAGATGGAGAGCAGTTCTTC. The chain uses TRBV9 and TRBJ2-1, with unresolved D. From germline, CDR1 is SGDLS and CDR2 YYNGEE. The CDR3 totals 11 residues. V dropped 0 bases and J dropped 10 bases, with 5 bases sitting between them.

This clone has a single count. The chain couples TRBV6-6 to TRBJ2-7; D is possibly TRBD1 or TRBD2 (5 bases each). Germline CDR1 reads MNHNY; CDR2 reads SVGAGI (reference sequence). CDR3 length: 13 residues. V was cut by 4 bases and J by 4 bases, with 11 bases left in between. For the CDR3, the DNA is TGTGCCAGCAGTTCCCGAGGGGAATACGAGCAGTACTTC. Amino acid sequence: CASSSRGEYEQYF.

This chain joins TRBV2 and TRBJ1-5, with D unclear. This CDR3 comprises 14 residues. Germline-derived CDR1 and CDR2 are SNHLY and FYNNEI. The germline V and J ends were trimmed by 3 bases and 1 base, with 7 bases remaining between them. The CDR3 DNA sequence: TGTGCCAGCAGTGAGAGATACAGCAATCAGCCCCAGCATTTT. It translates to CASSERYSNQPQHF.